This TCR beta chain was documented in a study of cytomegalovirus exposure and HLA in healthy donors. At the level of the study: For the roughly 370 genotyped donors, 81% fell within the Caucasian-associated ancestry cluster. Study-wide results and limits: Common viral pathogens (according to a later analysis) appeared linked to several of the most significant clusters. Cytomegalovirus-associated status was assigned to 164 TCR beta chains.

V dropped 0 bases and J dropped 4; count of bases not matched to a gene: 2. The CDR3 spans 15 residues. Germline V gene sequence: CDR1 SGHNT, CDR2 YYREEE (reference sequence). A remark on this clone: The antigen remains undetermined.

Primers included in the PCR were 60 Vbeta and 13 Jbeta primers. In the source study's methods: A follow-up analysis tallied around 80 million unique TCR beta chains, approximately 11 million shared. The data were produced by immunoSEQ multiplex PCR, yet TCRdb's version contains in-frame clones alone and is incomplete. D and trimming were read from the DNA, whereas the V and J calls and clone size are those reported in that table. Of 130,000 or so clones listed, nearly 90% are singletons. The chain carries TRBV5-4 and TRBJ1-4, with 8 bases matching TRBD1. Sequenced: PBMCs. The TCR was taken from a woman aged 35 to 49 in good health and CMV-seronegative. The CDR3 loop is CASSLGTGFNEKLFF. CDR3 sequence (DNA): TGTGCCAGCAGCTTGGGGACAGGGTTTAATGAAAAACTGTTTTTT.